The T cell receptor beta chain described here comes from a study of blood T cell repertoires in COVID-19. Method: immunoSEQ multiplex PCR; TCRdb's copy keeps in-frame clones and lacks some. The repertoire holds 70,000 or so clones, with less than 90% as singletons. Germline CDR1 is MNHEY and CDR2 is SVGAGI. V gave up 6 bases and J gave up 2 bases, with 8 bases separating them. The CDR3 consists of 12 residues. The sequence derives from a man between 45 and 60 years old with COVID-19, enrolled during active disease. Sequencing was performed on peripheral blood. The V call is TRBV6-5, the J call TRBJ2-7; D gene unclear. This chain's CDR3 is CASSSRTYEQYF. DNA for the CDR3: TGTGCCAGCAGCTCGCGTACCTACGAGCAGTACTTC.